The next 4 T cell receptor beta chains were all read from a single sample in a study of patients and donors after allogeneic stem cell transplantation. TCRdb independently ran MiXCR on the RT-PCR reads; one entry per CDR3 protein. The sample lists roughly 960,000 distinct CDR3 sequences; around 17% were seen once. Sequenced material: blood, either unsorted or a sorted T cell fraction (not recorded which). The receptors shown here come from a human donor who was either an allogeneic HSCT recipient or a stem cell or donor lymphocyte infusion donor (not recorded which). It is not recorded whose cells these are; they may come from a transplant donor.

The chain carries TRBV29-1 and TRBJ1-1, with D possibly matching TRBD1 (5 bases). The CDR3 totals 12 residues. Looked up from germline, CDR1 is SQVTM and CDR2 is ANQGSEA. The V and J ends lost 6 bases and 5 bases respectively, with 13 bases between them. In DNA, the CDR3 is TGCAGCGTGCCTTCCAGGGTAACTGAAGCTTTCTTT. Protein sequence: CSVPSRVTEAFF.

This clonotype appeared a few times. The chain recombines TRBV6-1 with TRBJ1-3, with D unclear. The germline V and J ends were trimmed by 6 bases and 5 bases, with 11 bases remaining between them. Germline-derived CDR1 and CDR2 are MNHNS and SASEGT. The CDR3 is 13 residues long. The CDR3 region is CASRKDPRNTIYF. The CDR3 region has the DNA TGTGCCAGCAGGAAAGACCCACGAAACACCATATATTTT.

V is TRBV5-1 and J is TRBJ1-3, with D tentatively TRBD1 (5 bases). The CDR3 is 16 amino acids. The germline V gene has CDR1 SGHRS and CDR2 YFSETQ. Trimming removed 4 bases at V and 0 bases at J, with 14 bases between. CDR3 sequence (DNA): TGCGCCAGCAGCGCCTCCCAGGGAGACTCTGGAAACACCATATATTTT. Residues: CASSASQGDSGNTIYF.

The genes are TRBV28 and TRBJ2-1; a weak D match, TRBD2 (6 bases). Germline CDR1 and CDR2: MDHEN and SYDVKM. Trimming stripped 5 bases from V and 3 bases from J, with 17 bases between. This CDR3 comprises 16 residues. CDR3 sequence reads: CASSPLPGEHYNEQFF. The CDR3 DNA reads as TGTGCCAGCAGTCCCCTCCCGGGGGAGCACTACAATGAGCAGTTCTTC.